A single sample is the source of the 18 T cell receptor beta chains below, sequenced in a study of blood T cell repertoires in COVID-19. Clones were read by immunoSEQ multiplex PCR, and TCRdb kept only the in-frame ones, dropping some. In the table there are about 330,000 clones, more than 70% of which are singletons. The sequencing sample was made of peripheral blood. These receptors were taken from a woman aged 45-65 years with acute or convalescent COVID-19.

The V call is TRBV27, the J call TRBJ1-6, with a possible D match to TRBD1 (5 bases). The V gene's germline CDR1 is MNHEY and CDR2 SMNVEV (reference sequence). The CDR3 length is 15 residues. V lost 5 bases and J lost 7, with 15 bases in between. Here the CDR3 DNA reads TGTGCCAGCAGTCCGGGTGGGGGGTGGAATTCACCCCTCCACTTT. This sequence encodes CASSPGGGWNSPLHF.

The chain links TRBV7-3 to TRBJ2-3; possible D gene TRBD2, 5 bases. This CDR3 contains 14 residues. V lost 4 bases to trimming and J lost 3 bases, with 11 bases between them. Germline values: CDR1 SGHTA, CDR2 FQGTGA. CDR3 amino acids: CASSSAGGTDTQYF. The CDR3, as DNA: TGTGCCAGCAGCTCAGCAGGCGGGACAGATACGCAGTATTTT. The full variable domain, in which reference TRBV7-3 and TRBJ2-3 provide the parts outside the CDR3, is GAGVSQTPSNKVTEKGKYVELRCDPISGHTALYWYRQSLGQGPEFLIYFQGTGAADDSGLPNDRFFAVRPEGSVSTLKIQRTERGDSAVYLCASSSAGGTDTQYFGPGTRLTVL.

CDR3 DNA: TGCAGCGCCCCGAGGGGGGGCGCGATCGATGAGCAGTTCTTC. Protein: CSAPRGGAIDEQFF. The chain combines TRBV29-1 with TRBJ2-1, with D perhaps TRBD2 (7 bases). CDR3 size: 14 residues. Germline CDR1 SQVTM, CDR2 ANQGSEA. Trimming left V 7 bases short and J 8 bases short, with 21 bases between.

This sequence joins TRBV30 and TRBJ1-2; possibly TRBD1 for D (6 bases). Trimming removed 3 bases from V and 6 bases from J, with 14 bases in between. The length of the CDR3 is 13 residues. From germline, CDR1 is GTSNPN and CDR2 SVGIG (reference sequence). CDR3 region: CAWSYRALDGYTF. The CDR3 bases are TGTGCCTGGAGCTACAGGGCGCTTGATGGCTACACCTTC.

The V and J genes are TRBV6-2 or TRBV6-3 and TRBJ2-3; a weak D match, TRBD2 (6 bases). Per germline, CDR1 MNHEY and CDR2 SVGEGT. The V end lost 0 bases, the J end lost 1 base, and 14 bases lay between the germline ends. This CDR3 has 17 amino acids. CDR3 protein: CASSYSILAEGTDTQYF. The CDR3 DNA follows: TGTGCCAGCAGTTACTCCATCTTAGCGGAGGGCACAGATACGCAGTATTTT.

This chain uses TRBV25-1 with TRBJ1-2; no clear D gene. There are 12 residues in the CDR3. Germline V gene lookup returns CDR1 MGHDK and CDR2 SYGVNS. V lost 3 bases and J 3 bases, leaving 5 bases between the germline ends. Here the CDR3 DNA reads TGTGCCAGCAGTGAGCGTTACTATGGCTACACCTTC. Its translation: CASSERYYGYTF.

J is TRBJ1-1 and V is TRBV5-4; 7 bases agree with TRBD1. Germline V gene lookup returns CDR1 SGHNT and CDR2 YYREEE (reference sequence). The CDR3 consists of 14 residues. Trimming cost V 4 bases and J 7 bases; bases outside gene matches: 10. CDR3 in amino acids: CASSTQTGQVEAFF. The DNA of the CDR3 is TGTGCCAGCAGCACACAGACAGGGCAGGTTGAAGCTTTCTTT.

CDR3 amino acids: CSVEDSNRALNGYTF. The CDR3 DNA sequence: TGCAGCGTTGAAGATAGCAACAGGGCCTTAAATGGCTACACCTTC. The chain couples TRBV29-1 to TRBJ1-2; the D gene is possibly TRBD1 (6 bases). The V gene's germline CDR1 is SQVTM and CDR2 ANQGSEA. V lost 0 bases to trimming and J lost 6 bases, with 17 bases between them. This CDR3 is 15 amino acids long.

This clone was detected only once. V usage is TRBV5-5 and J usage is TRBJ2-7; D call uncertain. Germline CDR1 and CDR2: SGHKS and YYEKEE (reference sequence). Trimming took 1 base from V and 1 from J, leaving 6 bases between them. The CDR3 sequence is 13 residues long. In nucleotides, the CDR3 is TGTGCCAGCAGCTTGAGCTTTTCCTACGAGCAGTACGTC. It is translated as CASSLSFSYEQYV.

This sequence joins TRBV5-6 and TRBJ1-1; perhaps TRBD1 as D (6 bases). The CDR3 is 16 amino acids. The V end was cut by 3 bases, the J end by 7 bases, with 22 bases between. Germline loops: CDR1 SGHDT, CDR2 YYEEEE. In nucleotides, the CDR3 is TGTGCCAGCAGCTCCGGACAGTTGGGGCGAGTCGGTGAAGCTTTCTTT. Translation: CASSSGQLGRVGEAFF. Filled out from reference TRBV5-6 and TRBJ1-1, the complete variable domain reads DAGVTQSPTHLIKTRGQQVTLRCSPKSGHDTVSWYQQALGQGPQFIFQYYEEEERQRGNFPDRFSGHQFPNYSSELNVNALLLGDSALYLCASSSGQLGRVGEAFFGQGTRLTVV.

This clone turned up a few times. Other nucleotide sequences in the sample specify the same CDR3. The V gene is TRBV19, the J gene TRBJ1-3; D not resolved. V was trimmed by 5 bases and J by 0 bases, leaving 5 bases between them. There are 13 residues in the CDR3. Looked up from germline, CDR1 is LNHDA and CDR2 is SQIVND (reference sequence). The CDR3 loop is CASSLSSGNTIYF. CDR3 nucleotides: TGTGCCAGTAGTCTCAGCTCTGGAAACACCATATATTTT.

The chain recombines TRBV13 with TRBJ2-3, with TRBD2 identical over 7 bases. Germline CDR1 reads PRHDT; CDR2 reads FYEKMQ (reference sequence). This CDR3 is built from 14 residues. The trim removed 5 bases at V and 5 bases at J, leaving 7 bases unmatched. CDR3 sequence: CASSGLGGIDTQYF. In DNA form, the CDR3 reads TGTGCCAGCAGCGGACTGGGGGGGATAGATACGCAGTATTTT.

J is TRBJ2-2 and V is TRBV6-2 or TRBV6-3; 8 bases align to TRBD1. J lost 7 bases, V lost 5 bases, and 9 bases had no gene match. Germline CDR1 is MNHEY and CDR2 is SVGEGT. The CDR3 contains 15 residues. CDR3 region: CASSVDRAAYGELFF. CDR3 coding DNA: TGTGCCAGCAGTGTGGACAGGGCAGCCTACGGGGAGCTGTTTTTT.

Written as DNA, the CDR3 is TGTGCCTGGAGTGATGATCGGGGGGACCAAGAGACCCAGTACTTC. Amino acids: CAWSDDRGDQETQYF. V and J are TRBV30 and TRBJ2-5; 7 positions agree with TRBD2. V lost 1 base to trimming and J lost 0 bases; unmatched junction nucleotides: 5. This CDR3 comprises 15 residues. Germline-derived CDR1 and CDR2 are GTSNPN and SVGIG (reference sequence).

This clone was detected once. This chain links TRBV20-1 with TRBJ1-1, with a weak D call TRBD1 (5 bases). Germline CDR1 is DFQATT and CDR2 is SNEGSKA (reference sequence). This CDR3 region has 14 residues. Trimming stripped 3 bases from V and 1 base from J, with 12 bases between. As DNA, the CDR3 is TGCAGTGCTAGTGGGGCCGGGAAGAACACTGAAGCTTTCTTT. Its translation: CSASGAGKNTEAFF.

The chain combines TRBV3-1 (or the pseudogene TRBV3-2) with TRBJ1-3; D perhaps matches TRBD1 (6 bases). V was trimmed by 5 bases and J by 3 bases, leaving 11 bases between them. Germline CDR1 reads LGHDT; CDR2 reads YNNKEL (reference sequence). The CDR3 has 14 amino acids. CDR3 DNA sequence: TGTGCCAGCAGCAACTACAGGGATGGAAACACCATATATTTT. Its translation is CASSNYRDGNTIYF.

The chain links TRBV24-1 to TRBJ2-1; D is unresolved. CDR1 is KGHDR and CDR2 is SFDVKD in the germline V gene. This CDR3 has 11 residues. V lost 6 bases, J lost 9 bases, and 8 bases lay in between. CDR3 protein: CATSSSGEQFF. The DNA for the CDR3 is TGTGCCACCAGTTCGAGTGGTGAGCAGTTCTTC.

The chain has TRBV7-2 and TRBJ2-3; possible D gene TRBD2, 6 bases. Germline V gene data show CDR1 as SGHTA and CDR2 as FQGNSA. Trimming cost V 6 bases and J 3 bases, with 16 bases left between them. This CDR3 has 15 residues. The CDR3 here is CASSLSWGETDTQYF. The CDR3 DNA reads as TGTGCCAGCAGTCTAAGCTGGGGGGAAACAGATACGCAGTATTTT.